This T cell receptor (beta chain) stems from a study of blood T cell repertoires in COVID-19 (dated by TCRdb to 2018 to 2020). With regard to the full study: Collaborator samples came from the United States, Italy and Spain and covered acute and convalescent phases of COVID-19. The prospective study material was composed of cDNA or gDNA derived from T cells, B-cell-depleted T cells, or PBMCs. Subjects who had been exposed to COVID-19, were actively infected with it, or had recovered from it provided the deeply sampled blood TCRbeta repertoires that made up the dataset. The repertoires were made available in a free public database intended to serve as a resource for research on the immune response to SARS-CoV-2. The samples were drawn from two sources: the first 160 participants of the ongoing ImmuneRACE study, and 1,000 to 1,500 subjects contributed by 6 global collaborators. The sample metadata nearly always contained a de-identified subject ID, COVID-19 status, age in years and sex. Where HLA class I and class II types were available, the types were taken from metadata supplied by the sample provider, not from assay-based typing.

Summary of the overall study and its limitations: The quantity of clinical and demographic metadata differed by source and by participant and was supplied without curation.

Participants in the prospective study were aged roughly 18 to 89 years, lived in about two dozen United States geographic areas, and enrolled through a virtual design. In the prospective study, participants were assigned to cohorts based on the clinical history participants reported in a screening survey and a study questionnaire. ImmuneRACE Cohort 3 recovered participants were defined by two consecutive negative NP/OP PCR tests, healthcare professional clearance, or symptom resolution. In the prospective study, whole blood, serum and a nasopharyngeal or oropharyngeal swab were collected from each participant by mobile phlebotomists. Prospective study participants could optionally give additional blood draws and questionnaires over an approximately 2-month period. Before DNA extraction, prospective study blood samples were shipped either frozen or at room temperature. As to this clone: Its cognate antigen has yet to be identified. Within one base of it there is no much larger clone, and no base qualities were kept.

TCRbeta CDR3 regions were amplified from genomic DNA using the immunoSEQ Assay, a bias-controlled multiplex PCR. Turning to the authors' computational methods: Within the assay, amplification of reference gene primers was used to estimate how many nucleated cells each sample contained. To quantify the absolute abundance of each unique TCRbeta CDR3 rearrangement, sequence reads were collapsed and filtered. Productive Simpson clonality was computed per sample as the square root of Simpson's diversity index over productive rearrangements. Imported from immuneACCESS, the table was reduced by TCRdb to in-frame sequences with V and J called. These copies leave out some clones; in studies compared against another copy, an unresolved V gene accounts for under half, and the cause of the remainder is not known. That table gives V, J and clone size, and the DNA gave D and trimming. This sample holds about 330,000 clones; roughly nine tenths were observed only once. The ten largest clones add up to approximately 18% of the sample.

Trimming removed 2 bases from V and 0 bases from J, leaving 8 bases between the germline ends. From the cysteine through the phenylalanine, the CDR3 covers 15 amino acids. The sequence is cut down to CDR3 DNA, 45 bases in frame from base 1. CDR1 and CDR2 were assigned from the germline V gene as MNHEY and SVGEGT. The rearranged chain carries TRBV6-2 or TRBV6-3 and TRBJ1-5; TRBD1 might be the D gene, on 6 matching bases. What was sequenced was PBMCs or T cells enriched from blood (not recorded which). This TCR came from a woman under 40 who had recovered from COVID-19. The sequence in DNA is TGTGCCAGCAGTTACGACAGGTCTAGCAATCAGCCCCAGCATTTT. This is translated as CASSYDRSSNQPQHF.